This T cell receptor (beta chain) was captured by sequencing in a study of memory CD4+ T cells and cytomegalovirus serostatus. The study's findings and limits: Of 150 to 200 reported CMV TCRbeta sequences, 55 to 80 were found in memory CD4+ repertoires. A US-trained random forest predicted CMV serostatus with median AUC around 0.9.

This clone was counted once. Antigen unknown. Per the study methods: After removing out-of-frame reads, 2 million to 2.5 million distinct TCRbeta sequences remained. The protocol was immunoSEQ multiplex PCR, while the TCRdb copy is restricted to in-frame clones and leaves out a portion. The DNA was the basis for D and trimming; V, J and clone size are from that table. The sample holds approximately 44,000 clones, 76% seen once. Single viable CD3+CD4+CD8-CD45RO+ cells were sorted as the memory CD4+ T cells. Donors' CMV status reflects serum IgG against pp150, pp28, p38, p52. The CDR3 extends over 13 amino acids. Germline V lookup: CDR1 SEHNR, CDR2 FQNEAQ (reference sequence). The junction had 8 bases not matched to a gene; V was cut back by 5 bases and J by 8 bases.

The sequence was obtained from an adult in good health and CMV-seronegative. The chain couples TRBV7-9 to TRBJ1-2; 7 positions agree with TRBD1. The sequencing sample was made of memory CD4+ T cells from blood. CDR3 nucleotide sequence: TGTGCCAGCAGCGACGAGGGGGCGTTGGGCTACACCTTC. Translating gives CASSDEGALGYTF. The full variable domain, in which reference TRBV7-9 and TRBJ1-2 provide the parts outside the CDR3, is DTGVSQNPRHKITKRGQNVTFRCDPISEHNRLYWYRQTLGQGPEFLTYFQNEAQLEKSRLLSDRFSAERPKGSFSTLEIQRTEQGDSAMYLCASSDEGALGYTFGSGTRLTVV.